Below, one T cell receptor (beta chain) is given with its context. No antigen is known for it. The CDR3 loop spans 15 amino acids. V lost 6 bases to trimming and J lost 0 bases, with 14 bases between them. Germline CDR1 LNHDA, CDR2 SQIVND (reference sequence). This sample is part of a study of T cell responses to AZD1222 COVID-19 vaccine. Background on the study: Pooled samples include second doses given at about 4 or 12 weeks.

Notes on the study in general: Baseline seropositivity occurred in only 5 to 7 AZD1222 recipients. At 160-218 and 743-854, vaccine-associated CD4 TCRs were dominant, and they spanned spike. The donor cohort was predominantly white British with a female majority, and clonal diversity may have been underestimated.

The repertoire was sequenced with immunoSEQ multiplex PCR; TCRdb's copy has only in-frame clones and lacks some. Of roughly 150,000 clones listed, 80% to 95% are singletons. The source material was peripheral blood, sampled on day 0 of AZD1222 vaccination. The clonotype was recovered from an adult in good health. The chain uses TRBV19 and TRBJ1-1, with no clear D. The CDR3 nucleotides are TGTGCCAGTAGCCCCCAGATCCTGCTGAACACTGAAGCTTTCTTT. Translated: CASSPQILLNTEAFF.